This T cell receptor (beta chain) was profiled in a study of OX40 agonist ivuxolimab in advanced cancers. Whole-study context: Antecedent anti-PD-1, anti-PD-L1 or anti-CTLA-4 therapy was permissible, with about 39% having received some. Three partial responders included one hepatocellular carcinoma patient and two cutaneous melanoma patients. Findings and caveats of the study: Those patients achieving a partial response at 0.1-3.0 mg/kg showed among the lowest clonal expansion. CD8+ T cells (on average) carried more expanded clones than CD4+ T cells.

Assay used: immunoSEQ multiplex PCR; TCRdb lists only in-frame clones, some missing. The repertoire holds some 40,000 clones, about 90% seen once, with 25% to 35% in the top ten. The CDR3 runs 13 residues. Trimming shortened V by 5 bases and J by 6 bases, and 10 bases separated the two germline ends. Germline V gene data show CDR1 as MNHEY and CDR2 as SVGAGI. Notes on this clone: As yet, its antigen is unknown.

The chain uses TRBV6-5 and TRBJ2-2; perhaps TRBD1 as D (6 bases). This TCR derives from an adult with an advanced solid tumor such as melanoma, head and neck, liver or kidney cancer. This material consisted of CD4+ or CD8+ T cells sorted from blood, taken in a trial of the OX40 agonist ivuxolimab. The CDR3 is CASSQGLSGELFF. Here the CDR3 DNA reads TGTGCCAGCAGTCAGGGGCTGTCCGGGGAGCTGTTTTTT.